This TCR beta chain was captured by sequencing in a study of early T cells in non-severe SARS-CoV-2 infection (dated by TCRdb to the early 2020s). In terms of the full investigation: Bulk RNA from unsorted whole blood was used for TCR sequencing, so alpha and beta chains could not be paired. The study at large found these results: VDJdb matching was skewed toward anti-spike CD8 responses and likely underestimated virus-specific expansions by missing private and CD4 specificities.

This clonotype turned up a few times. The antigen it recognizes is unknown. There are no base qualities to consult, and no much larger clone falls within one base. Set within a cohort of healthcare workers in London, UK, this nested case-control study involved weekly PCR testing of nasopharyngeal swabs along with blood sampling. Between 23 and 31 March 2020, the week of the UK lockdown, healthcare workers were enrolled and then followed up weekly for as long as 16 weeks. The receptor library was made with 5' RACE. Data came from a NextSeq 500. Unique molecular identifiers were attached to individual cDNA molecules in the TCR library protocol so that sequencing error and PCR bias could be corrected. TCR alpha and beta chains were both sequenced, and the abundances of alpha and beta sequences in each sample were closely correlated with each other. The paper's processing steps were these. Decombinator V4 was used to annotate the V gene, J gene and CDR3 of the TCR sequences. Expanded TCRs were defined as changing significantly between any two time points under a Poisson model with p below 0.0001. Abundances of TCRs were expressed as counts per million after normalisation to the total number of TCRs sequenced in each sample. VDJdb, accessed 1 November 2021, was searched for CMV, EBV and SARS-CoV-2 annotated TCRs, with TCRs annotated for multiple antigens excluded. TCRdb applied fastp at Q25 and MiXCR to the public reads, then kept only in-frame beta chains. Duplicate CDR3 protein sequences are folded into a single record with the most common DNA and genes. TCRdb's processing, not the authors', yielded these V and J calls. The sample profile shows tens of thousands of distinct CDR3 sequences; 10% to 15% of them were found once. The ten biggest clones cover 6% to 7% of the sample.

The receptor comes from an adult who was a healthcare worker with PCR-confirmed SARS-CoV-2 infection or an uninfected control (not recorded which). Sequencing was done on a sample of whole blood.

The sequenced DNA: TGTGCCAGCAGCACTAAACGACTAGCGGGAGTTGAGACCCAGTACTTC. The resulting protein is CASSTKRLAGVETQYF. The sequence joins TRBV9 to TRBJ2-5, and 12 junction bases match TRBD2. Ends trimmed: V by 4 bases, J by 5 bases; bases unmatched to a gene: 9. Reading the germline V gene gives CDR1 SGDLS and CDR2 YYNGEE. The CDR3 covers 16 residues, taking in both the cysteine and the phenylalanine. Of all the DNA, just the CDR3 is kept, 48 bases in frame from base 1.